The clone carrying this T cell receptor beta chain was seen only a few times. Its target is not known. Together with a sample-barcoded 5' primer, a J-beta primer mix was included in a second PCR lasting about 7 to 11 cycles. TCRdb processed the 5' RACE reads anew with MiXCR; each CDR3 protein has one entry. The sample has 750,000 to 1,000,000 distinct CDR3 sequences, almost 30% seen once. The data were taken from a study of blood T cells in healthy people across ages. The study's findings and limits: Older individuals had lower TCR beta diversity per million T cells (the decline was roughly linear).

In terms of origin and age, donors were healthy Caucasian individuals from Russia aged roughly 6 to 95. Looked up from germline, CDR1 is MNHEY and CDR2 is SMNVEV (reference sequence). Between the trimmed V and J ends, which lost 2 bases and 7 bases, there was a span of 15 bases. CDR3 length: 15 residues. The same sample was also studied in work on T cells of mothers and their children.

The sample was blood. The chain has TRBV27 and TRBJ1-5, with D unresolved. This clonotype was sampled from a woman in her forties in good health. The CDR3 protein is CASSLHPPEKQPQHF. The CDR3 DNA is TGTGCCAGCAGTTTACACCCCCCGGAGAAGCAGCCCCAGCATTTT.